This entry describes one T cell receptor (beta chain). The antigen remains unidentified. Described time point: pre-sensitization, week 0. Treatment noted: therapeutic diphenylcyclopropenone sensitization with weekly scalp DPC. The study drew its donors from alopecia patients who were 18 to 70 years old and suitable for DPC. The CDR3 consists of 15 residues. CDR1 is MNHEY, CDR2 SMNVEV, per germline (reference sequence). Trimming cost V 2 bases and J 6 bases, with 17 bases left between them. This record belongs to a study of human T cells and chemical hapten exposure. Study information: Mostly female, the patients presented with alopecia areata, totalis or universalis. There were per-sample TCR yield variations, arising mainly from small pooled library volume differences.

A single record per CDR3 protein comes from TCRdb applying MiXCR to the RACE reads. Of 200,000 to 300,000 distinct CDR3 sequences in the sample, about 9% were seen once. Study-wide results and caveats: Patch test scores rose with PT1 expanded TCR counts, a positive correlation.

V is TRBV27 and J is TRBJ2-7; D not certain. The TCR originated in a woman between 35 and 50 years old with alopecia areata. Some clones in this sample may be carry-over from other donors' samples. Sample: whole blood, taken in connection with sensitization to the hapten diphenylcyclopropenone (DPC). Here the CDR3 reads CASSLLGPTVGEQYF. The CDR3 DNA is TGTGCCAGCAGTTTACTTGGGCCTACGGTAGGCGAGCAGTACTTC.